A single sample is the source of the 29 T cell receptor beta chains below, sequenced in a study of blood T cell repertoires in COVID-19. The table came from immunoSEQ multiplex PCR; TCRdb's copy has only in-frame clones and leaves some out. The sample has some 250,000 clones, 70% to 90% seen once; the top ten hold under 2.5%. The sequenced material came from PBMCs or T cells enriched from blood (not recorded which). The receptor source for this set is a woman aged 45-60 years who had recovered from COVID-19.

This sequence joins TRBV28 and TRBJ1-2; tentatively, D is TRBD1 (6 bases). CDR1 MDHEN and CDR2 SYDVKM come from the germline V gene. The length of the CDR3 is 16 residues. Between the trimmed V and J ends, which lost 1 base and 7 bases, there was a span of 19 bases. CDR3 sequence reads: CASSLFGTLGWGGYTF. CDR3 coding DNA: TGTGCCAGCAGTTTATTCGGGACACTAGGGTGGGGTGGCTACACCTTC.

The V and J genes are TRBV15 and TRBJ1-5; 8 nucleotides line up with TRBD1. The V gene's germline CDR1 is LNHNV and CDR2 YYDKDF (reference sequence). The trim removed 4 bases at V and 7 bases at J, leaving 3 bases unmatched. This CDR3 has 13 residues. In DNA, the CDR3 is TGTGCCACCAGCATACAGGGGGAGCAGCCCCAGCATTTT. Protein sequence: CATSIQGEQPQHF.

The V gene is TRBV2, the J gene TRBJ2-1, with TRBD2 matching over 9 bases. Germline CDR1 reads SNHLY; CDR2 reads FYNNEI. The CDR3 contains 14 residues. V was clipped by 7 bases and J by 4 bases; unmatched bases: 5. CDR3 region: CASNAGGPYNEQFF. The CDR3 DNA sequence: TGTGCCAGCAACGCGGGAGGGCCGTACAATGAGCAGTTCTTC.

This clone was observed at least ten times. This CDR3 is also generated by other DNA sequences in the sample. V and J are TRBV27 and TRBJ2-7, with a possible D match to TRBD1 (6 bases). The germline V gene has CDR1 MNHEY and CDR2 SMNVEV (reference sequence). The CDR3 contains 12 residues. Trimming pared 4 bases from V and 4 bases from J, leaving 8 bases between. CDR3 region: CASSSTGYEQYF. As DNA, the CDR3 is TGTGCCAGCAGTTCCACAGGGTACGAGCAGTACTTC.

A remark on this clone: One end of the junction does not line up with germline, which may come from a read error. The chain employs TRBV2 and TRBJ2-6; no firm D call. The germline gives CDR1 SNHLY, CDR2 FYNNEI. The CDR3 loop spans 12 amino acids. As DNA, the CDR3 is TGTGCCAGCAGTGTTGGTCTCAACATCCTGACTTTC. It yields the protein CASSVGLNILTF.

The genes are TRBV10-3 and TRBJ2-1; TRBD2 matches at 13 bases. CDR1 and CDR2 from the germline V gene are ENHRY and SYGVKD. The CDR3 consists of 14 residues. With 9 bases clipped from V and 7 bases from J, the junction kept 6 bases outside the gene matches. CDR3 sequence reads: CAISTSGRGNEQFF. CDR3 sequence (DNA): TGTGCCATTTCTACTAGCGGGAGGGGTAATGAGCAGTTCTTC.

The chain employs TRBV4-2 and TRBJ2-7, with a possible D match to TRBD1 (6 bases). The ends were cut back, 5 bases at V and 6 bases at J, with 17 bases in the middle. Germline V gene data show CDR1 as LGHNA and CDR2 as YNFKEQ. The CDR3 runs to 14 residues. The CDR3 protein is CASSGRDQQGEQYF. CDR3 nucleotide sequence: TGTGCCAGCAGCGGACGGGACCAACAGGGCGAGCAGTACTTC.

The rearrangement uses TRBV2 and TRBJ2-7, with 9 positions matching TRBD2. The J segment lost 4 bases and the V segment lost 6 bases, leaving 10 bases of the junction unmatched. The V gene's germline CDR1 is SNHLY and CDR2 FYNNEI. The CDR3 sequence is 15 residues long. The CDR3 is CASRVLAGTEYEQYF. The CDR3 region has the DNA TGTGCCAGCAGGGTTCTAGCGGGGACAGAGTACGAGCAGTACTTC.

This chain uses TRBV18 with TRBJ2-7, with 16 bases fitting TRBD2. Germline V CDR1 and CDR2: KGHSH, LQKENI. CDR3 length: 14 residues. With 0 bases clipped from V and 12 bases from J, the junction kept 2 bases outside the gene matches. CDR3 protein: CASSPPGLAGGPYF. The CDR3 coding sequence is TGTGCCAGCTCACCACCGGGACTAGCGGGAGGGCCGTACTTC.

V usage is TRBV10-3 and J usage is TRBJ2-7; 14 bases agree with TRBD2. The CDR3 loop spans 15 amino acids. Germline CDR1 and CDR2: ENHRY and SYGVKD. V gave up 6 bases and J gave up 1 base; unmatched junction bases: 2. The CDR3 protein is CAIRGLAGVSYEQYF. The DNA for the CDR3 is TGTGCCATCAGGGGACTAGCGGGAGTATCCTACGAGCAGTACTTC.

The chain couples TRBV5-1 to TRBJ2-7; 10 bases are shared with TRBD1. With V trimmed by 3 bases and J by 1 base, 1 base remained unmatched. The CDR3 extends over 14 amino acids. Germline V gene lookup returns CDR1 SGHRS and CDR2 YFSETQ. The CDR3 bases are TGCGCCAGCAGCTGGACAGGGGGGTCCTACGAGCAGTACTTC. Encoded protein: CASSWTGGSYEQYF.

V usage is TRBV6-5 and J usage is TRBJ1-2; 9 bases are shared with TRBD1. Germline CDR1 reads MNHEY; CDR2 reads SVGAGI. The CDR3 is 15 amino acids. Germline trimming cut 0 bases from V and 7 bases from J; bases unmatched to any gene: 6. In DNA, the CDR3 is TGTGCCAGCAGTTACTCACAGGGGGCCTCTAGTGGCTACACCTTC. Protein product: CASSYSQGASSGYTF.

This chain links TRBV27 with TRBJ1-5, with D perhaps matching TRBD1 (5 bases). CDR3 length equals 15 residues. The germline gives CDR1 MNHEY, CDR2 SMNVEV (reference sequence). The V end lost 3 bases, the J end lost 3 bases, and 12 bases lay between the germline ends. The CDR3, as DNA: TGTGCCAGCAGTTTTTTGGGGGAGGTCAATCAGCCCCAGCATTTT. Encoded protein: CASSFLGEVNQPQHF.

V is TRBV7-9 and J is TRBJ1-4; D is unclear. This CDR3 region has 16 residues. Germline-derived CDR1 and CDR2 are SEHNR and FQNEAQ (reference sequence). Trimming cost V 5 bases and J 4 bases, with 17 bases left between them. The CDR3 spells CASSLSRHALNEKLFF. For the CDR3, the DNA is TGTGCCAGCAGCCTTTCCCGACATGCCCTTAATGAAAAACTGTTTTTT.

J is TRBJ2-4 and V is TRBV30; 10 bases match TRBD2. The CDR3 extends over 20 amino acids. Losses at the gene ends were 3 bases for V and 0 bases for J; bases not matched to a gene: 17. Germline loops: CDR1 GTSNPN, CDR2 SVGIG (reference sequence). CDR3 nucleotides: TGTGCCTGGAGGTCAACAAGCCCAGCGGGAGGGCCCCTAGCCAAAAACATTCAGTACTTC. Its translation: CAWRSTSPAGGPLAKNIQYF.

This clone was seen only a few times. The chain recombines TRBV27 with TRBJ2-7; 8 bases agree with TRBD2. This CDR3 has 15 amino acids. V lost 6 bases to trimming and J lost 3 bases; unmatched junction nucleotides: 10. Per the germline V gene, CDR1 is MNHEY and CDR2 is SMNVEV (reference sequence). This CDR3 is CASRTDLGTSYEQYF. The CDR3 DNA is TGTGCCAGCAGAACCGATCTGGGGACTAGCTACGAGCAGTACTTC.

The chain couples TRBV2 to TRBJ1-6; TRBD1 might be the D (5 bases). The CDR3 sequence is 15 residues long. V was clipped by 8 bases and J by 5 bases, with 16 bases between them. CDR1 is SNHLY and CDR2 is FYNNEI in the germline V gene. The DNA for the CDR3 is TGTGCCAGCCCCGGGTCCCCGGGGGATAATTCACCCCTCCACTTT. Translation gives CASPGSPGDNSPLHF.

The chain uses TRBV2 and TRBJ2-5; D uncertain. The CDR3 extends over 12 amino acids. The germline gives CDR1 SNHLY, CDR2 FYNNEI. The V and J ends lost 7 bases and 2 bases respectively, with 8 bases between them. The CDR3 protein is CASKLEQETQYF. CDR3 in DNA: TGTGCCAGCAAGTTAGAGCAAGAGACCCAGTACTTC.

This chain connects TRBV19 to TRBJ1-5; no clear D. This CDR3 comprises 19 residues. CDR1 is LNHDA and CDR2 is SQIVND in the germline V gene (reference sequence). Between the trimmed V and J ends, which lost 5 bases and 0 bases, there was a span of 23 bases. CDR3 nucleotide sequence: TGTGCCAGTAGTCTCAAAGGAGCAGAATACATAGATAGCAATCAGCCCCAGCATTTT. It codes for CASSLKGAEYIDSNQPQHF.

The chain has TRBV14 and TRBJ2-7; D is perhaps TRBD1 (7 bases). The CDR3 totals 15 residues. Trimming removed 2 bases from V and 4 bases from J, with 15 bases in between. Germline-derived CDR1 and CDR2 are SGHDN and FVKESK. CDR3 sequence (DNA): TGTGCCAGCAGCCAATTCGGAGGGGGCGCGTACGAGCAGTACTTC. This translates into CASSQFGGGAYEQYF.

In its sample, this clone was seen once. The chain couples TRBV3-1 (or the pseudogene TRBV3-2) to TRBJ2-7; 11 bases match TRBD2. Germline V gene lookup returns CDR1 LGHDT and CDR2 YNNKEL (reference sequence). CDR3 size: 18 residues. V shed 3 bases, J shed 0 bases, and the junction held 10 bases outside the gene matches. CDR3 in amino acids: CASSHHSTSGALSYEQYF. The CDR3 DNA reads TGTGCCAGCAGCCACCACTCGACTAGCGGGGCCCTCTCCTACGAGCAGTACTTC.

This clone has only a few counts. V gene TRBV7-5 combines with J gene TRBJ1-2; the table's D call of TRBD1 was not tested on the DNA. TRBV7-5 is termed a pseudogene. The CDR3 contains 14 residues. CDR3 loop: CARSLIRANYGYTF. CDR3 DNA sequence: TGTGCCAGAAGCTTAATCAGGGCCAACTATGGCTACACCTTC.

The chain recombines TRBV11-2 with TRBJ2-1; TRBD1 matches at 9 bases. Per the germline V gene, CDR1 is SGHAT and CDR2 is FQNNGV. V was pared by 6 bases and J by 9 bases, with 15 bases of the junction left unmatched. The CDR3 spans 16 residues. The CDR3 loop is CASRFLGGTGSTEQFF. The CDR3 bases are TGTGCCAGCAGATTCCTCGGGGGGACAGGGTCCACTGAGCAGTTCTTC.

The V call is TRBV18, the J call TRBJ1-1; the match to TRBD1 covers 8 bases. The V segment lost 2 bases and the J segment 3 bases; nucleotides outside the gene matches: 5. From germline, CDR1 is KGHSH and CDR2 LQKENI. The CDR3 spans 15 residues. CDR3 region: CASSPRGQEDTEAFF. CDR3 coding DNA: TGTGCCAGCTCACCAAGGGGACAGGAGGACACTGAAGCTTTCTTT.

This chain connects TRBV19 to TRBJ2-7; D is perhaps TRBD1 (5 bases). The V gene's germline CDR1 is LNHDA and CDR2 SQIVND (reference sequence). This CDR3 region has 13 residues. The germline V and J ends were trimmed by 9 bases and 5 bases, with 17 bases remaining between them. Written as DNA, the CDR3 is TGTGCCAGCAGAAAGACAGATATCGACGAGCAGTACTTC. Amino acid sequence: CASRKTDIDEQYF. Variable domain in full (rest from reference TRBV19 and TRBJ2-7): DGGITQSPKYLFRKEGQNVTLSCEQNLNHDAMYWYRQDPGQGLRLIYYSQIVNDFQKGDIAEGYSVSREKKESFPLTVTSAQKNPTAFYLCASRKTDIDEQYFGPGTRLTVT.

The chain combines TRBV7-6 with TRBJ2-3; D call uncertain. This CDR3 contains 14 residues. Germline CDR1 reads SGHVS; CDR2 reads FNYEAQ. Trimming stripped 1 base from V and 4 bases from J, with 9 bases between. CDR3: CASSLDQIPDTQYF. In DNA form, the CDR3 reads TGTGCCAGCAGCTTAGACCAGATCCCAGATACGCAGTATTTT.

V gene TRBV19 combines with J gene TRBJ1-5; 9 nucleotides agree with TRBD1. V shed 5 bases and J 3 bases; nucleotides not matched to a gene: 5. Germline V gene sequence: CDR1 LNHDA, CDR2 SQIVND (reference sequence). CDR3 length: 15 amino acids. The CDR3 loop is CASSPGQGLNQPQHF. The CDR3 DNA reads as TGTGCCAGTAGTCCGGGACAGGGACTCAATCAGCCCCAGCATTTT. The full variable domain, with the rest looked up from reference TRBV19 and TRBJ1-5, is DGGITQSPKYLFRKEGQNVTLSCEQNLNHDAMYWYRQDPGQGLRLIYYSQIVNDFQKGDIAEGYSVSREKKESFPLTVTSAQKNPTAFYLCASSPGQGLNQPQHFGDGTRLSIL.

This rearrangement joins TRBV7-9 to TRBJ1-1, with D unclear. V was pared by 11 bases and J by 1 base, with 8 bases between. The CDR3 is made up of 11 amino acids. Germline lookup yields CDR1 SEHNR and CDR2 FQNEAQ (reference sequence). The CDR3 DNA reads as TGTGCCCTCCGAGGGAACACTGAAGCTTTCTTT. This sequence encodes CALRGNTEAFF.

Here the CDR3 reads CASSQSPGEQYF. CDR3 nucleotides: TGTGCCAGCAGCCAGTCGCCGGGCGAGCAGTACTTC. The V call is TRBV3-1 (or the pseudogene TRBV3-2), the J call TRBJ2-7, with D unclear. Between the trimmed V and J ends, which lost 3 bases and 6 bases, there was a span of 9 bases. The CDR3 loop spans 12 amino acids. Germline V lookup: CDR1 LGHDT, CDR2 YNNKEL (reference sequence).